This entry lists 10 T cell receptor beta chains sequenced from one sample in a study of T cells in Graves' hyperthyroidism and ophthalmopathy. Researchers took RNA transcripts and amplified the TCR beta CDR3 regions from them. Researchers ran a first-round RT-PCR on the TCR CDR3 using the HTBI primer set. MiXCR, applied by TCRdb to the multiplex PCR reads, yields one record per CDR3 protein. The table includes approximately 430,000 distinct CDR3 sequences, 15% to 19% detected once. Sequencing was performed on blood. The receptor source for this set is a woman aged 18-29 years with Graves' hyperthyroidism.

V usage is TRBV10-3 and J usage is TRBJ1-1; D might be TRBD1 (5 bases). CDR1 and CDR2 from the germline V gene are ENHRY and SYGVKD. Trimming shortened V by 7 bases and J by 5 bases, and 14 bases separated the two germline ends. The CDR3 runs 13 residues. The CDR3 DNA reads TGTGCCATCAAAAGGCAAGGGGATACTGAAGCTTTCTTT. It specifies CAIKRQGDTEAFF.

This clonotype was recorded at least ten times. The chain recombines TRBV7-3 with TRBJ2-4; D not certain. The CDR3 is 10 amino acids. CDR1 and CDR2 from the germline V gene are SGHTA and FQGTGA. V lost 7 bases to trimming and J lost 8 bases, with 6 bases between them. The CDR3: CASTGDIQYF. DNA of the CDR3: TGTGCCAGCACCGGAGACATTCAGTACTTC.

This clonotype was seen at least ten times. The J gene is TRBJ2-7, the V gene TRBV6-1, with TRBD2 identical over 11 bases. The CDR3 covers 18 residues. The V gene's germline CDR1 is MNHNS and CDR2 SASEGT. V was pared by 8 bases and J by 4 bases, with 19 bases of the junction left unmatched. The CDR3 loop reads CASLVDTRLAGLAYEQYF. CDR3 nucleotide sequence: TGTGCCAGCCTAGTCGACACGCGACTAGCGGGATTGGCTTACGAGCAGTACTTC.

This clonotype was seen ten or more times. CDR3 amino acids: CASSLGLAGGANEQFF. The CDR3 nucleotides read TGCGCCAGCAGCTTGGGTCTAGCGGGAGGAGCCAATGAGCAGTTCTTC. This chain joins TRBV5-1 and TRBJ2-1, with 11 bases identical to TRBD2. V gave up 0 bases and J gave up 6 bases; unmatched junction bases: 5. Germline V CDR1 and CDR2: SGHRS, YFSETQ. The CDR3 has 16 amino acids. The entire variable domain, with the rest obtained from reference TRBV5-1 and TRBJ2-1, is as follows: KAGVTQTPRYLIKTRGQQVTLSCSPISGHRSVSWYQQTPGQGLQFLFEYFSETQRNKGNFPGRFSGRQFSNSRSEMNVSTLELGDSALYLCASSLGLAGGANEQFFGPGTRLTVL.

The sample holds many counts of this clonotype. The J gene is TRBJ1-3, the V gene TRBV5-5; a weak D match, TRBD1 (6 bases). V lost 4 bases and J 4 bases, leaving 9 bases between the germline ends. The germline gives CDR1 SGHKS, CDR2 YYEKEE (reference sequence). This CDR3 has 13 amino acids. Written as DNA, the CDR3 is TGTGCCAGCAGCGACGGACAGGGAAACACCATATATTTT. Translation: CASSDGQGNTIYF.

The sample holds many counts of this clonotype. J is TRBJ2-3 and V is TRBV7-8; 10 nucleotides align to TRBD1. This CDR3 is 13 amino acids long. V shed 5 bases, J shed 6 bases, and the junction held 2 bases outside the gene matches. CDR1 is SGHVS, CDR2 FQNEAQ, per germline. The CDR3 nucleotides are TGTGCCAGCAGCGGGGGACAGGGGGATACGCAGTATTTT. Translating gives CASSGGQGDTQYF.

The chain employs TRBV13 and TRBJ2-3; 9 positions agree with TRBD2. Germline lookup yields CDR1 PRHDT and CDR2 FYEKMQ (reference sequence). The trim removed 5 bases at V and 3 bases at J, leaving 12 bases unmatched. This CDR3 contains 17 residues. The CDR3 loop reads CASSHPPGTSLTDTQYF. CDR3 coding DNA: TGTGCCAGCAGCCACCCCCCCGGGACTAGCCTTACAGATACGCAGTATTTT.

The rearrangement links TRBV25-1 to TRBJ2-1; D call uncertain. The germline CDR1 and CDR2 sequences are MGHDK and SYGVNS. V dropped 4 bases and J dropped 0 bases, with 16 bases sitting between them. CDR3 length: 17 amino acids. The CDR3 sequence is CASSAQGTAFSYNEQFF. CDR3 nucleotides: TGTGCCAGCAGTGCCCAAGGTACTGCCTTCTCCTACAATGAGCAGTTCTTC.

In its sample, this clonotype was seen many times. J is TRBJ2-3 and V is TRBV5-1; 8 bases are a match to TRBD1. V lost 0 bases and J lost 1; bases outside the gene matches: 4. The CDR3 loop spans 16 amino acids. In germline, CDR1 is SGHRS, CDR2 YFSETQ. This chain's CDR3 is CASSLGGQARTDTQYF. The CDR3 nucleotides are TGCGCCAGCAGCTTGGGGGGACAGGCACGCACAGATACGCAGTATTTT. Full variable domain (missing parts from reference TRBV5-1 and TRBJ2-3): KAGVTQTPRYLIKTRGQQVTLSCSPISGHRSVSWYQQTPGQGLQFLFEYFSETQRNKGNFPGRFSGRQFSNSRSEMNVSTLELGDSALYLCASSLGGQARTDTQYFGPGTRLTVL.

This clonotype appeared many times. The chain recombines TRBV12-3 or TRBV12-4 with TRBJ2-3, with D hard to call. V dropped 3 bases and J dropped 0 bases, with 13 bases sitting between them. This CDR3 region has 16 residues. The DNA for the CDR3 is TGTGCCAGCAGTTTCGAATCTGGGCCCAGCACAGATACGCAGTATTTT. Its protein is CASSFESGPSTDTQYF.